A single sample gave rise to the 12 T cell receptor beta chains below, sequenced in a study of cytotoxic CD8 clonotypes in ibrutinib-treated CLL. This table comes from immunoSEQ multiplex PCR, and its TCRdb copy is limited to in-frame clones, with some not included. The sample lists about 300,000 clones, approximately 76% occurring once. Sequenced here: PBMCs, sampled at disease progression, from a patient treated with ibrutinib. The origin of the receptors is a human donor with chronic lymphocytic leukemia.

This clone was observed a single time. The chain joins TRBV15 to TRBJ2-6, with D perhaps TRBD1 or TRBD2 (6 bases each). V lost 0 bases and J 2 bases, leaving 8 bases between the germline ends. This CDR3 spans 16 amino acids. The germline CDR1 and CDR2 sequences are LNHNV and YYDKDF (reference sequence). Here the CDR3 reads CATSRERGPGANVLTF. The CDR3 DNA follows: TGTGCCACCAGCAGAGAACGGGGGCCTGGGGCCAACGTCCTGACTTTC.

The J gene is TRBJ1-3, the V gene TRBV5-1; D gene uncertain. From germline, CDR1 is SGHRS and CDR2 YFSETQ. The V gene lost 4 bases and the J gene lost 2 bases, with 7 bases spanning the gap. This CDR3 has 13 residues. The CDR3: CASSEVTGNTIYF. In DNA form, the CDR3 reads TGCGCCAGCAGCGAGGTAACTGGAAACACCATATATTTT.

This chain links TRBV7-3 with TRBJ2-5, with no clear D. CDR3 size: 12 residues. In germline, CDR1 is SGHTA, CDR2 FQGTGA. Between the trimmed V and J ends, which lost 5 bases and 5 bases, there was a span of 9 bases. CDR3 region: CASSRPGETQYF. CDR3 nucleotide sequence: TGTGCCAGCAGCCGGCCCGGGGAGACCCAGTACTTC.

This chain joins TRBV12-5 and TRBJ2-7, with 7 bases that match TRBD2. This CDR3 is built from 13 residues. Per germline, CDR1 LGHNT and CDR2 FRNRAP. V lost 9 bases, J lost 1 base, and 6 bases stayed unmatched. CDR3 region: CASGRGGSYEQYF. CDR3 nucleotides: TGTGCTAGCGGTAGGGGAGGGTCCTACGAGCAGTACTTC.

This chain links TRBV28 with TRBJ1-4; D might be TRBD1 (6 bases). CDR1 is MDHEN, CDR2 SYDVKM, per germline. The CDR3 covers 15 residues. V lost 6 bases and J 2 bases, leaving 13 bases between the germline ends. CDR3 in DNA: TGTGCCAGCAGGCTGGGTGGGGGCACTAATGAAAAACTGTTTTTT. The encoded protein is CASRLGGGTNEKLFF.

A note on this clone: The identical CDR3 is also encoded by other nucleotide sequences in the sample. The chain couples TRBV7-2 to TRBJ2-1; D is ambiguous. This CDR3 comprises 14 residues. CDR1 is SGHTA, CDR2 FQGNSA, per germline. Trimming cost V 0 bases and J 2 bases, with 5 bases left between them. The CDR3, as DNA: TGTGCCAGCAGCTTAGCGGGCCCCTACAATGAGCAGTTCTTC. Protein: CASSLAGPYNEQFF.

The sample holds many counts of this clone. The chain links TRBV2 to TRBJ1-4; maybe TRBD1 (6 bases). V shed 5 bases and J shed 7 bases, with 17 bases lying between them. The CDR3 extends over 15 amino acids. Germline CDR1 is SNHLY and CDR2 is FYNNEI. This CDR3 is CASSSYQGRIEKLFF. The CDR3 nucleotides are TGTGCCAGCAGTTCTTACCAGGGGAGGATTGAAAAACTGTTTTTT. The variable domain in full, completed from reference TRBV2 and TRBJ1-4, reads EPEVTQTPSHQVTQMGQEVILRCVPISNHLYFYWYRQILGQKVEFLVSFYNNEISEKSEIFDDQFSVERPDGSNFTLKIRSTKLEDSAMYFCASSSYQGRIEKLFFGSGTQLSVL.

The chain couples TRBV15 to TRBJ2-5; D gene unclear. CDR3 length: 13 residues. CDR1 and CDR2 from the germline V gene are LNHNV and YYDKDF (reference sequence). Trimming removed 2 bases at V and 5 bases at J, with 9 bases between. As DNA, the CDR3 is TGTGCCACCAGCAGACAGGCCTCGGAGACCCAGTACTTC. Its translation is CATSRQASETQYF.

The chain uses TRBV11-2 and TRBJ2-3, with 9 bases aligning to TRBD2. The V and J ends lost 1 base and 4 bases, in that order; junction bases with no gene match: 12. The CDR3 totals 18 residues. Germline lookup yields CDR1 SGHAT and CDR2 FQNNGV. The CDR3 bases are TGTGCCAGCAGCTTAGCCGGTTGGGCGGGGGGGCGCCCAGATACGCAGTATTTT. This codes for CASSLAGWAGGRPDTQYF.

The chain combines TRBV4-1 with TRBJ1-1; no firm D call. V was pared by 4 bases and J by 2 bases, with 11 bases between. The CDR3 is made up of 14 amino acids. Germline assignment: CDR1 MGHRA and CDR2 YSYEKL. The CDR3 protein is CASSRTRANTEAFF. CDR3 sequence (DNA): TGCGCCAGCAGCCGCACACGGGCTAACACTGAAGCTTTCTTT.

In this sample, this clone turned up a few times. V and J are TRBV6-1 and TRBJ2-2; 10 bases line up with TRBD1. V lost 4 bases, J lost 2 bases, and 4 bases stayed unmatched. Germline lookup yields CDR1 MNHNS and CDR2 SASEGT. The CDR3 is made up of 16 amino acids. The CDR3 reads CASSGRTGGNTGELFF. The CDR3 nucleotides are TGTGCCAGCAGTGGCCGGACAGGGGGAAACACCGGGGAGCTGTTTTTT.

The V gene is TRBV6-5, the J gene TRBJ2-7; weak D call: TRBD1 (5 bases). The germline gives CDR1 MNHEY, CDR2 SVGAGI. Trimming stripped 2 bases from V and 3 bases from J, with 17 bases between. The CDR3 sequence is 16 residues long. DNA for the CDR3: TGTGCCAGCAGTTACATACAGGCACTGGCGTACTACGAGCAGTACTTC. Translating it yields CASSYIQALAYYEQYF.